This T cell receptor beta chain comes out of a study of graft-versus-host responses after intestinal transplantation. Note on this clone: The antigen remains unidentified.

Produced via immunoSEQ multiplex PCR; TCRdb's table is partial and in-frame only. This table has under 90,000 clones, around 90% appearing once. Deletions cut 8 bases from V and 6 bases from J, with 24 bases between. CDR3 size: 16 residues. CDR1 and CDR2 (germline): MDHEN, SYDVKM. This clonotype was sampled from a human donor who was the organ donor for an intestinal transplant. This material consisted of unstimulated CD8+ T cells sorted from spleen or lymph node cells, taken before transplant. V usage is TRBV28 and J usage is TRBJ2-3, with D perhaps TRBD1 (5 bases). CDR3 DNA sequence: TGTGCCAGCTCGCCGGCCCGGACATTCTTAGGGGATACGCAGTATTTT. This encodes CASSPARTFLGDTQYF.